The clone carrying this T cell receptor (beta chain) was picked up many times. The sample comes from a study of T cells in Graves' hyperthyroidism and ophthalmopathy. The TCR beta CDR3 regions underwent amplification using RNA transcripts as the source. An initial round of RT-PCR targeting the TCR CDR3 relied on the HTBI primer set. Each CDR3 protein is one row after TCRdb ran MiXCR on the multiplex PCR reads. In the table there are fewer than 350,000 distinct CDR3 sequences, roughly 15% of which are singletons. V lost 3 bases and J lost 5, with 11 bases in between. The CDR3 extends over 14 amino acids. CDR1 and CDR2 from the germline V gene are KGHSH and LQKENI.

V gene TRBV18 combines with J gene TRBJ2-1; tentatively, D is TRBD2 (5 bases). Sequencing was carried out using blood. The receptor was isolated from a woman between 40 and 55 years old with Graves' hyperthyroidism. The CDR3 nucleotides are TGTGCCAGCTCACCGGACTCTGGGAACAATGAGCAGTTCTTC. Protein: CASSPDSGNNEQFF.